Here is one TCR beta chain with its context. Its antigen specificity is not known. No quality values exist for individual bases; no much larger clone is one base distant. The entry originates in a study of CD8 T cells in ankylosing spondylitis (dated by TCRdb to 2016 to 2017). Concerning the study at large: To find TCR variants linked to disease, the study profiled T cell receptor beta repertoires in ankylosing spondylitis patients and healthy donors. Peripheral blood samples were taken, and synovial fluid was additionally collected from ankylosing spondylitis patients. The full study cohort comprised 20 to 30 ankylosing spondylitis patients and 85 to 120 healthy donors. The study at large found these results: Some of the motif variants had been reported before in the synovial fluid and blood of reactive arthritis patients, a finding that suggests common disease-initiation mechanisms. The disease-linked clones had a CD8+ phenotype and were found at relatively low frequencies in peripheral blood. A TCR beta motif of seven or eight highly homologous amino acid variants appeared characteristic of blood from ankylosing spondylitis patients. According to the report, matched synovial fluid samples from ankylosing spondylitis patients were significantly enriched for the disease-linked clones.

Sequencing instrument: Illumina HiSeq 2500. Quantitative 5'-RACE with molecular barcodes was the method used to prepare the TCR beta libraries. Under the source paper's analysis protocol: Disease-linked TCR variants were identified with a new computational method built on a probabilistic model of VDJ rearrangement. Using fastp trimming at Q25 and MiXCR clonotype assembly, TCRdb reanalyzed the public sequencing data and kept in-frame beta chains. Each record represents a unique CDR3 protein, reported with the most common genes and DNA among its rows. Here the V and J calls rest on TCRdb's processing, not on the authors' analysis. Across this sample there are hundreds of thousands of distinct CDR3 sequences, with around 26% seen only once. The biggest ten clones account for roughly 0.8% of the sample. In the germline V gene (reference sequence), CDR1 corresponds to DFQATT and CDR2 to SNEGSKA. Deletion took 5 bases off V and 1 base off J, with a span of 13 bases between the germline ends. Spanning cysteine to phenylalanine, the CDR3 consists of 14 amino acids. Only CDR3 DNA remains: 42 bases, in frame from the first base.

The receptor was derived from a male donor with ankylosing spondylitis. Material: blood, either unsorted or a sorted T cell fraction (not recorded which). Rearrangement joined TRBV20-1 to TRBJ2-3, and perhaps TRBD1 as D gene, on 5 matching bases. The CDR3 corresponds to CSAHQGRGTDTQYF. The DNA reads as follows: TGCAGTGCTCATCAGGGCAGGGGCACAGATACGCAGTATTTT.